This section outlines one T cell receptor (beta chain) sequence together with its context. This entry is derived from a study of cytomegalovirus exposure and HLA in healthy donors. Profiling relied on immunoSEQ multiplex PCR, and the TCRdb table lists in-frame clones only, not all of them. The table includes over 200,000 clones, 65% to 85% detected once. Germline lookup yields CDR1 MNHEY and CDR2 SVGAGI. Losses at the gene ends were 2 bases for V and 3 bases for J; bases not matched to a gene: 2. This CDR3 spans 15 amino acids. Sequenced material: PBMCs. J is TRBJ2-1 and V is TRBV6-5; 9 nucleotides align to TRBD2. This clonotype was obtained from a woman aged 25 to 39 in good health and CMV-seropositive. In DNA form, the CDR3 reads TGTGCCAGCAGTTACGTAGCGGGAGTCTACAATGAGCAGTTCTTC. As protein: CASSYVAGVYNEQFF.